The rows below give T cell receptor beta chains drawn from one sample of a study of follicular helper T cells after annual influenza vaccination. Here immunoSEQ multiplex PCR was the method, and the copy in TCRdb shows in-frame clones only, minus some. The sample consists of some 10,000 clones, approximately 80% of them appearing once. The starting material was CXCR5+ CD38- circulating T follicular helper cells from blood, obtained on the day of influenza vaccination. Source of these receptors: an adult who received the influenza vaccine. Both conserved end residues are trimmed from each CDR3.

J,V,CDR3
TRBJ1-6,TRBV10-2,ASSELGANNSPLH
TRBJ2-1,TRBV2,ASSRGQGKQF
TRBJ2-5,TRBV28,ASSLAGGPLETQY
TRBJ2-1,TRBV6-5,ASGQRESYNEQF
TRBJ2-1,TRBV7-2,ASSLVNEQF
TRBJ2-5,TRBV19,ASSMRGSRETQY
TRBJ2-2,TRBV5-1,ASGGGPNTGELF
TRBJ1-1,TRBV18,ASSQAANTEAF
TRBJ2-5,TRBV7-9,ASSLRTSWETQY
TRBJ1-6,TRBV6-1,APATPQRPLH
TRBJ2-5,TRBV7-6,ASSLAEETQY
TRBJ1-1,TRBV30,AWSVDNTEAF
TRBJ2-3,TRBV7-2,ASSPTGVDTQY
TRBJ2-2,TRBV5-1,ASSLTGTGVGTGELF
TRBJ1-5,TRBV6-5,ASSYRDRASNQPQH
TRBJ2-1,TRBV28,ASSLTPSYNEQF
TRBJ2-3,TRBV25-1,ASSEYGRGTDTQY
TRBJ1-2,TRBV6-1,ASSEANVVHYGYT
TRBJ1-1,TRBV6-1,ATTGAMNTEAF
TRBJ2-1,TRBV20-1,SANRDSEQF
TRBJ1-6,TRBV6-6,ASSKGQGAFNSPLH
TRBJ2-6,TRBV5-1,ASSPRVVTDSGANVLT
TRBJ1-1,TRBV19,ASSPGKNTEAF
TRBJ2-1,TRBV28,ASRRSYNEQF
TRBJ1-1,TRBV18,ASSPRQGVEDTEAF
TRBJ1-5,TRBV10-1,ASRGGGAGNQPQH
TRBJ2-3,TRBV5-1,ASSLGATIGTDTQY
TRBJ2-7,TRBV5-4,ASSLAPTGANEQY
TRBJ2-5,TRBV28,ASSLAGTGEETQY
TRBJ2-3,TRBV27,ASAPGHHTDTQY
TRBJ2-5,TRBV7-2,ASSSDSGRAQY
TRBJ1-2,TRBV18,ASSPDRSYGYT
TRBJ1-5,TRBV27,ASSSSTVYSNQPQH
TRBJ2-3,TRBV5-1,ASSLGLAGSTDTQY
TRBJ1-2,TRBV5-1,ASSPSLNSGAYGYT
TRBJ2-4,TRBV2,ASSPTVAKNIQY
TRBJ2-6,TRBV2,ASSDGISGANVLT
TRBJ2-2,TRBV7-2,ASSPFTGELF
TRBJ1-4,TRBV7-7,ASGPTGPRGEKLF
TRBJ1-1,TRBV27,ASSPRGGDVSEAF
TRBJ2-5,TRBV5-6,ASSIRQGGGETQY
TRBJ2-5,TRBV7-9,ASSPQGQGGETQY
TRBJ2-2,TRBV19,ASTRGGDTGELF
TRBJ1-2,TRBV15,ATSRDVQGGDGYT
TRBJ1-6,TRBV6-1,ASRTSYNSPLH
TRBJ2-7,TRBV10-3,AISETGLYEQY
TRBJ2-7,TRBV18,ASSPGGQGAREQY
TRBJ2-6,TRBV5-1,ASSLGANMGANVLT